This T cell receptor (beta chain) was found in a study of blood T cell repertoires in COVID-19. Turning to the study itself: The study drew acute and convalescent COVID-19 samples from the United States, Italy and Spain.

Per the authors' pipeline: Amplification of reference gene primers provided the estimated nucleated cell counts. TCRdb's copy holds only in-frame clones and misses some; the assay was immunoSEQ multiplex PCR. V and J calls and clone size follow that table, whereas D and trimming were derived from the DNA. The sample yields about 320,000 clones, 70% to 90% seen once. V gave up 4 bases and J gave up 4 bases, with 14 bases separating them. CDR1 and CDR2 from the germline V gene are GTSNPN and SVGIG (reference sequence). This CDR3 spans 14 amino acids. Assignment of participants to cohorts was predicated upon participant-reported clinical history. Donors of Cohort 3 who recovered were those that had two negative PCRs, clearance, or symptom resolution.

The source of this sequence is a woman under 30 who had recovered from COVID-19. The sequenced sample was PBMCs or T cells enriched from blood (not recorded which). The chain employs TRBV30 and TRBJ1-3; weak D call: TRBD1 (6 bases). DNA of the CDR3: TGTGCCTGGAAGTGGACAGCCCGGGGAAACACCATATATTTT. This encodes CAWKWTARGNTIYF.